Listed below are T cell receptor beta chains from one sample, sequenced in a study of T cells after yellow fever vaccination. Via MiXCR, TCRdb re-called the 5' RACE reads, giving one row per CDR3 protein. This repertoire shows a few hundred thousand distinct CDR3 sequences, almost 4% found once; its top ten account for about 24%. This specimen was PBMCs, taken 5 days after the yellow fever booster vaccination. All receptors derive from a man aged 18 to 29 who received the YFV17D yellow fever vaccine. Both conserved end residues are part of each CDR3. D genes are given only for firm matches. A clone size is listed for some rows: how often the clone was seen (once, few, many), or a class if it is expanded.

CASSFDREYNEQFF	TGTGCCAGCAGTTTTGACAGGGAATACAATGAGCAGTTCTTC	TRBD1	TRBV7-9	TRBJ2-1	NA
CASGDRRDTQYF	TGTGCCAGCGGGGACCGACGAGATACGCAGTATTTT	NA	TRBV6-5	TRBJ2-3	many
CATSDNPGQATTGADTQYF	TGTGCCACCAGTGATAACCCGGGACAGGCAACCACGGGCGCAGATACGCAGTATTTT	TRBD1	TRBV24-1	TRBJ2-3	few
CSAILGVGYTF	TGCAGTGCTATTCTGGGGGTAGGCTACACCTTC	NA	TRBV20-1	TRBJ1-2	NA
CSAREGATEAFF	TGCAGTGCTAGAGAGGGGGCCACTGAAGCTTTCTTT	NA	TRBV20-1	TRBJ1-1	few
CASKLLAGESYEQYF	TGCGCCAGTAAACTCCTAGCGGGCGAGAGCTACGAGCAGTACTTC	TRBD2	TRBV10-2	TRBJ2-7	few
CASSPLPNADTQYF	TGCGCCAGCAGTCCTCTCCCTAACGCAGATACGCAGTATTTT	NA	TRBV4-3	TRBJ2-3	few
CASSHPRDSYTDTQYF	TGCGCCAGCAGCCACCCAAGGGACTCGTACACAGATACGCAGTATTTT	NA	TRBV4-1	TRBJ2-3	NA
CSARVTGGPGTGELFF	TGCAGTGCTAGAGTCACGGGGGGGCCGGGCACCGGGGAGCTGTTTTTT	TRBD2	TRBV20-1	TRBJ2-2	many
CAWRGGNTEAFF	TGTGCCTGGAGGGGGGGGAACACTGAAGCTTTCTTT	NA	TRBV30	TRBJ1-1	few
CASSFLPSVFEQFF	TGTGCCAGCAGCTTTCTCCCGTCGGTGTTTGAGCAGTTCTTC	NA	TRBV7-2	TRBJ2-1	NA
CASRESGTDTQYF	TGTGCCAGCCGGGAGAGTGGCACAGATACGCAGTATTTT	NA	TRBV7-2	TRBJ2-3	few
CASSLQAGGNNEQFF	TGTGCCAGCAGCTTACAGGCGGGGGGGAACAATGAGCAGTTCTTC	TRBD2	TRBV7-2	TRBJ2-1	NA
CASSLGAGSDEQFF	TGCGCCAGCAGCTTGGGAGCGGGGTCTGATGAGCAGTTCTTC	TRBD2	TRBV5-1	TRBJ2-1	NA
CASSSTRDPVRRNTGELFF	TGTGCCAGCAGTTCGACTCGGGACCCCGTTCGCCGGAACACCGGGGAGCTGTTTTTT	NA	TRBV6-2/TRBV6-3	TRBJ2-2	few
CASSTGPTNEKLFF	TGTGCCAGCTCAACCGGGCCTACTAATGAAAAACTGTTTTTT	NA	TRBV18	TRBJ1-4	many
CASSASVRVQFF	TGTGCCAGCAGCGCCTCAGTCAGGGTCCAGTTCTTC	NA	TRBV11-2	TRBJ2-1	NA
CASSLAFGQETQYF	TGTGCCAGCAGCTTGGCTTTCGGCCAAGAGACCCAGTACTTC	NA	TRBV5-4	TRBJ2-5	few
CASSLGGGPPADTQYF	TGTGCCAGCAGTTTAGGCGGGGGCCCGCCAGCAGATACGCAGTATTTT	NA	TRBV12-3/TRBV12-4	TRBJ2-3	few
CSAQSSRDTQYF	TGCAGTGCCCAATCCTCCCGAGATACGCAGTATTTT	NA	TRBV20-1	TRBJ2-3	NA
CASRWGGQGETQYF	TGTGCCAGCAGATGGGGGGGTCAAGGGGAGACCCAGTACTTC	TRBD2	TRBV28	TRBJ2-5	few
CASSLEAGGNEKLFF	TGCGCCAGCAGCTTGGAGGCTGGGGGTAATGAAAAACTGTTTTTT	NA	TRBV5-1	TRBJ1-4	many
CSTTPGTPAGTSTDTQYF	TGCAGTACCACCCCCGGGACTCCAGCGGGGACTAGCACAGATACGCAGTATTTT	TRBD2	TRBV20-1	TRBJ2-3	many
CASSPQAKPYEQYF	TGTGCCAGCAGCCCCCAGGCGAAGCCCTACGAGCAGTACTTC	NA	TRBV11-2	TRBJ2-7	few
CASSFRVQETQYF	TGTGCCAGCAGCTTCAGGGTCCAAGAGACCCAGTACTTC	NA	TRBV5-5	TRBJ2-5	few
CASSQDAGPGPEAFF	TGTGCCAGCAGCCAAGATGCAGGCCCCGGCCCTGAAGCTTTCTTT	NA	TRBV4-2	TRBJ1-1	few
CASSLSRLPLTGELFF	TGCGCCAGCAGCTTAAGTAGGCTCCCGCTAACCGGGGAGCTGTTTTTT	NA	TRBV5-1	TRBJ2-2	many
CASSLQSSYNEQFF	TGCGCCAGCAGCTTGCAGAGCTCCTACAATGAGCAGTTCTTC	NA	TRBV5-1	TRBJ2-1	many
CAISRDVSGNTIYF	TGTGCCATCAGTCGGGACGTCTCTGGAAACACCATATATTTT	NA	TRBV10-3	TRBJ1-3	many
CASSWAGTPYEQYF	TGTGCCAGCAGTTGGGCAGGGACTCCCTACGAGCAGTACTTC	NA	TRBV27	TRBJ2-7	few
CASSPPMEAAEAFF	TGTGCCAGCAGCCCCCCGATGGAGGCGGCTGAAGCTTTCTTT	NA	TRBV7-9	TRBJ1-1	NA
CASSLLTDANTGELFF	TGCGCCAGCAGCTTATTGACGGACGCGAACACCGGGGAGCTGTTTTTT	NA	TRBV5-1	TRBJ2-2	few
CASSGTDSYEQYF	TGTGCCAGCAGCGGGACTGACTCCTACGAGCAGTACTTC	NA	TRBV7-6	TRBJ2-7	many
CASSVGPTGETQYF	TGTGCCAGCAGCGTAGGACCAACCGGAGAGACCCAGTACTTC	NA	TRBV9	TRBJ2-5	many
CASTPGGITYEQYF	TGTGCCAGCACCCCGGGGGGGATCACCTACGAGCAGTACTTC	TRBD2	TRBV5-6	TRBJ2-7	many
CASHQGRGGPETQYF	TGTGCCTCCCACCAAGGGAGGGGGGGCCCGGAGACCCAGTACTTC	NA	TRBV10-3	TRBJ2-5	many
CASTLPGGTDTQYF	TGTGCCAGCACGCTACCAGGCGGGACAGATACGCAGTATTTT	NA	TRBV28	TRBJ2-3	NA
CASSLIAGGRNEQFF	TGTGCCAGCAGTTTAATAGCGGGGGGGCGCAATGAGCAGTTCTTC	TRBD2	TRBV12-3/TRBV12-4	TRBJ2-1	many
CASSLPDENQETQYF	TGTGCCAGCAGCCTCCCGGACGAGAACCAAGAGACCCAGTACTTC	NA	TRBV21-1	TRBJ2-5	few
CASTYSGGEKLFF	TGTGCCAGTACCTACTCCGGGGGTGAAAAACTGTTTTTT	NA	TRBV19	TRBJ1-4	NA
CASSLSPDRGVYEQYF	TGTGCCAGCAGCTTGAGTCCCGACAGGGGGGTATACGAGCAGTACTTC	TRBD1	TRBV5-5	TRBJ2-7	many
CASSQEETDNSPLHF	TGCGCCAGCAGCCAAGAAGAAACAGATAATTCACCCCTCCACTTT	NA	TRBV4-3	TRBJ1-6	many
CASSETMGVNGPQHF	TGTGCCAGCAGCGAAACTATGGGGGTAAATGGGCCCCAGCATTTT	NA	TRBV11-2	TRBJ1-5	NA
CSVLVVSRDTQYF	TGCAGCGTTTTGGTAGTCTCTCGAGATACGCAGTATTTT	NA	TRBV29-1	TRBJ2-3	NA
CSAMVPDGTTEAFF	TGCAGTGCTATGGTCCCCGACGGGACCACTGAAGCTTTCTTT	NA	TRBV20-1	TRBJ1-1	few
CANSLRTGFSYEQYF	TGTGCCAACTCGCTGAGGACAGGGTTCTCCTACGAGCAGTACTTC	TRBD1	TRBV9	TRBJ2-7	NA
CASSQVGTKGADTQYF	TGTGCCAGCAGCCAAGTAGGAACAAAAGGAGCAGATACGCAGTATTTT	NA	TRBV3-1	TRBJ2-3	few
CASSQENRDSYGYTF	TGCGCCAGCAGCCAAGAAAACCGGGACAGCTATGGCTACACCTTC	TRBD1	TRBV4-1	TRBJ1-2	NA
CSALNPDALGGSPLHF	TGCAGTGCGCTAAATCCCGACGCCCTAGGCGGTTCACCCCTCCACTTT	NA	TRBV20-1	TRBJ1-6	few
CASSILTSPETQYF	TGTGCCAGTAGTATTTTGACATCGCCGGAGACCCAGTACTTC	NA	TRBV19	TRBJ2-5	NA
CASRPDRVRFSGANVLTF	TGTGCCAGCAGACCTGACAGGGTCCGCTTCTCTGGGGCCAACGTCCTGACTTTC	TRBD1	TRBV28	TRBJ2-6	NA
CASSQDRLAGDNEQFF	TGCGCCAGCAGCCAAGATCGACTAGCGGGGGACAATGAGCAGTTCTTC	TRBD2	TRBV4-1	TRBJ2-1	NA
CASSPRPLGNQPQHF	TGTGCCAGTAGTCCACGTCCCCTGGGCAATCAGCCCCAGCATTTT	NA	TRBV19	TRBJ1-5	NA
CATRREETQYF	TGTGCCACCAGGAGAGAAGAGACCCAGTACTTC	NA	TRBV24-1	TRBJ2-5	NA